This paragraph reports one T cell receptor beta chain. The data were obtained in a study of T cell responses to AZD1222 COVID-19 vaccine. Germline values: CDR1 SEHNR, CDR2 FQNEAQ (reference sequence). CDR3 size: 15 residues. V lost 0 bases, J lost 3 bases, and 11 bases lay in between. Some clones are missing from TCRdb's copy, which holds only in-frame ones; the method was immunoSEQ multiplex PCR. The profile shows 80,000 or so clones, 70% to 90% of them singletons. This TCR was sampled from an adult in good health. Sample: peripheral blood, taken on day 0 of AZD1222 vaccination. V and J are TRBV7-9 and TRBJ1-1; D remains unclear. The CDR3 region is CASSLAPGSDTEAFF. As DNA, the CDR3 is TGTGCCAGCAGCTTAGCCCCCGGGTCAGACACTGAAGCTTTCTTT.